Following are 3 T cell receptor beta chains from one sample sequenced in a study of long-term antiretroviral therapy in people with HIV. Run at survey level, the immunoSEQ assay was version v3.0. The method was immunoSEQ multiplex PCR; TCRdb's version includes in-frame clones alone and lacks a portion of them. The table has approximately 30,000 clones, 97% seen once. The material was unsorted PBMCs, obtained 7.6 years after starting antiretroviral therapy. These receptors were obtained from a man younger than 40 with HIV.

The rearrangement uses TRBV5-1 and TRBJ2-5, with D possibly being TRBD2 (5 bases). V lost 3 bases and J 3 bases, leaving 9 bases between the germline ends. Germline V gene data show CDR1 as SGHRS and CDR2 as YFSETQ. The CDR3 consists of 13 residues. The CDR3 region is CASSWWGEETQYF. Written as DNA, the CDR3 is TGCGCCAGCAGCTGGTGGGGAGAAGAGACCCAGTACTTC. The variable domain in full, completed from reference TRBV5-1 and TRBJ2-5, reads KAGVTQTPRYLIKTRGQQVTLSCSPISGHRSVSWYQQTPGQGLQFLFEYFSETQRNKGNFPGRFSGRQFSNSRSEMNVSTLELGDSALYLCASSWWGEETQYFGPGTRLLVL.

The V gene is TRBV5-6, the J gene TRBJ2-1, with D possibly being TRBD1 (5 bases). Germline V CDR1 and CDR2: SGHDT, YYEEEE. There are 15 residues in the CDR3. V was pared by 6 bases and J by 3 bases, with 16 bases between. The CDR3 nucleotides read TGTGCCAGCACCCTTGCAGGGTTTGACTACAATGAGCAGTTCTTC. This codes for CASTLAGFDYNEQFF.

The chain joins TRBV2 to TRBJ2-3; 11 bases match TRBD2. The CDR3 runs to 19 residues. CDR1 and CDR2 (germline): SNHLY, FYNNEI. V shed 6 bases and J 1 base; nucleotides not matched to a gene: 15. The CDR3 bases are TGTGCCAGCAGCCCCGGGGGGTTAGCGGGGGGGCCTGGCACAGATACGCAGTATTTT. This sequence encodes CASSPGGLAGGPGTDTQYF.